This T cell receptor (beta chain) is from a study of blood T cell repertoires in COVID-19. The wider study: Donors in the United States, Italy and Spain gave samples during acute or convalescent COVID-19. From T cells, B-cell-depleted T cells, or PBMCs came the material, which was cDNA or gDNA.

Original handling: Reference gene primer amplification gave nucleated cell count estimates. Sequenced by immunoSEQ multiplex PCR; TCRdb stores in-frame clones only, minus some. V, J and clone size are taken as reported in that table, and D and trimming were inferred from the DNA itself. The data show approximately 100,000 clones, with approximately 90% seen just once and approximately 15% held by the top ten. CDR3 length: 13 amino acids. Germline V CDR1 and CDR2: MNHEY, SVGAGI. V shed 7 bases and J shed 6 bases, with 16 bases lying between them. The clonotype originates from a man aged 45-65 years with acute or convalescent COVID-19. Sequenced sample: peripheral blood. The chain recombines TRBV6-5 with TRBJ2-7; unclear D gene. CDR3 region: CASTKRSSGEQYF. For the CDR3, the DNA is TGTGCCAGCACCAAACGATCCTCAGGCGAGCAGTACTTC.